Following are 25 T cell receptor beta chains from one sample sequenced in a study of shared clonotypes between healthy human individuals. The naive CD8 fraction comprised CD45RO-negative cells positively selected for CCR7 and excluded terminally differentiated effector memory CD45RA+ cells. Profiling relied on immunoSEQ multiplex PCR, and the TCRdb table lists in-frame clones only, not all of them. The sample has roughly 2,000,000 clones, just under 95% seen once. Sequencing input: naive CD8+ T cells from PBMCs. These receptors were collected from a young man in good health. Some clones in this sample may be carry-over from other donors' samples.

This chain uses TRBV16 with TRBJ2-1; D is unresolved. The CDR3 extends over 11 amino acids. Germline V gives CDR1 KGHSY, CDR2 FQNENV. Trimming took off 4 bases at V and 10 bases at J, with 8 bases between the two ends. CDR3 residues: CASSRGVEQFF. For the CDR3, the DNA is TGTGCCAGCAGCCGTGGGGTAGAGCAGTTCTTC. Filled out from reference TRBV16 and TRBJ2-1, the complete variable domain reads GEEVAQTPKHLVRGEGQKAKLYCAPIKGHSYVFWYQQVLKNEFKFLISFQNENVFDETGMPKERFSAKCLPNSPCSLEIQATKLEDSAVYFCASSRGVEQFFGPGTRLTVL.

This clone was recorded only once. In DNA form, the CDR3 reads TGTGCCAGCAGTTTAGCAGGGAAAGGAAACATTCAGTACTTC. Translated, it gives CASSLAGKGNIQYF. This chain uses TRBV27 with TRBJ2-4, with a weak D call TRBD1 (5 bases). V shed 2 bases and J shed 6 bases, with 11 bases lying between them. Per the germline V gene, CDR1 is MNHEY and CDR2 is SMNVEV (reference sequence). The CDR3 extends over 14 amino acids.

The genes are TRBV6-1 and TRBJ2-2; no definite D call. CDR1 and CDR2 from the germline V gene are MNHNS and SASEGT. This CDR3 comprises 16 residues. V was pared by 1 base and J by 4 bases, with 13 bases between. The CDR3 DNA reads TGTGCCAGCAGTGAAGTTGTACCAGTCTCCACCGGGGAGCTGTTTTTT. Translation gives CASSEVVPVSTGELFF.

For the CDR3, the DNA is TGTGCCAGCAGTATAGGGACCGCAAGCACAGATACGCAGTATTTT. Residues: CASSIGTASTDTQYF. The chain combines TRBV7-8 with TRBJ2-3; the D call may be TRBD1 or TRBD2 (5 bases each). Between the trimmed V and J ends, which lost 6 bases and 0 bases, there was a span of 13 bases. The CDR3 has 15 residues. Germline V gene sequence: CDR1 SGHVS, CDR2 FQNEAQ.

This chain links TRBV19 with TRBJ1-2; possibly TRBD1 for D (5 bases). The CDR3 extends over 16 amino acids. Germline V gives CDR1 LNHDA, CDR2 SQIVND (reference sequence). Trimming took off 10 bases at V and 0 bases at J, with 21 bases between the two ends. For the CDR3, the DNA is TGTGCCACCCCCCAACTAGATCCGGGGCCTAACTATGGCTACACCTTC. The encoded protein is CATPQLDPGPNYGYTF. The complete variable domain, with remaining parts taken from reference TRBV19 and TRBJ1-2, reads DGGITQSPKYLFRKEGQNVTLSCEQNLNHDAMYWYRQDPGQGLRLIYYSQIVNDFQKGDIAEGYSVSREKKESFPLTVTSAQKNPTAFYLCATPQLDPGPNYGYTFGSGTRLTVV.

The CDR3 here is CASSLPSPSYNEQFF. The DNA of the CDR3 is TGTGCCAGCAGCTTGCCTAGTCCCTCCTACAATGAGCAGTTCTTC. The chain couples TRBV5-4 to TRBJ2-1; no definite D call. Looked up from germline, CDR1 is SGHNT and CDR2 is YYREEE (reference sequence). Trimming shortened V by 1 base and J by 0 bases, and 8 bases separated the two germline ends. CDR3 size: 15 residues.

V and J are TRBV27 and TRBJ2-7; 7 bases fit TRBD1. Germline assignment: CDR1 MNHEY and CDR2 SMNVEV (reference sequence). The CDR3 is 15 residues long. The V gene end was trimmed by 5 bases and the J gene end by 4 bases; junction bases not matched to a gene: 11. This CDR3 reads CASSLGQANPYEQYF. CDR3 sequence (DNA): TGTGCCAGCAGTCTCGGACAGGCTAATCCGTACGAGCAGTACTTC.

The rearrangement links TRBV5-1 to TRBJ2-5; 7 bases align to TRBD1. The germline V gene encodes CDR1 SGHRS and CDR2 YFSETQ. The CDR3 extends over 15 amino acids. The J segment lost 5 bases and the V segment lost 3 bases, leaving 10 bases of the junction unmatched. CDR3 DNA sequence: TGCGCCAGCAGCTCGGGACAGTCCCGGGCGGAGACCCAGTACTTC. Encoded protein: CASSSGQSRAETQYF.

The rearrangement links TRBV2 to TRBJ1-5, with D possibly being TRBD1 (5 bases). The germline V gene has CDR1 SNHLY and CDR2 FYNNEI. The CDR3 spans 15 residues. V was shortened by 2 bases and J by 9 bases, with 17 bases between the two germline ends. CDR3 in amino acids: CASSEQAGRSRPQHF. CDR3 nucleotides: TGTGCCAGCAGTGAACAGGCAGGGAGGAGTAGGCCCCAGCATTTT. The full variable domain, completed using reference TRBV2 and TRBJ1-5, is EPEVTQTPSHQVTQMGQEVILRCVPISNHLYFYWYRQILGQKVEFLVSFYNNEISEKSEIFDDQFSVERPDGSNFTLKIRSTKLEDSAMYFCASSEQAGRSRPQHFGDGTRLSIL.

The chain combines TRBV28 with TRBJ2-1; 7 bases match TRBD2. Germline-derived CDR1 and CDR2 are MDHEN and SYDVKM. After removal of 6 bases from V and 14 bases from J, the junction contained 10 bases not matched to a gene. The CDR3 has 12 amino acids. CDR3 coding DNA: TGTGCCAGCAGAAGCGGGGCACCCGGCGAGTTCTTC. Translation: CASRSGAPGEFF.

This sequence joins TRBV25-1 and TRBJ2-5; 9 bases align to TRBD1. The J call may be faulty, since TRBJ2-7 better matches the DNA end. The CDR3 consists of 12 residues. Germline V gene data show CDR1 as MGHDK and CDR2 as SYGVNS. CDR3 sequence: CASSTQGAEQYF. In nucleotides, the CDR3 is TGTGCCAGCAGCACACAGGGGGCCGAGCAGTACTTC.

The V call is TRBV12-5, the J call TRBJ1-1; D might be TRBD1 (5 bases). Trimming removed 7 bases from V and 7 bases from J, with 16 bases in between. The CDR3 is 13 residues long. Germline assignment: CDR1 LGHNT and CDR2 FRNRAP. CDR3 region: CASAGGVSGEAFF. The CDR3 DNA reads as TGTGCTAGTGCCGGAGGGGTTTCGGGTGAAGCTTTCTTT.

V and J are TRBV4-1 and TRBJ2-7, with 8 bases fitting TRBD1. This CDR3 is 14 amino acids long. J gave up 7 bases and V 3 bases, and 8 bases lay outside the gene matches. CDR1 is MGHRA and CDR2 is YSYEKL in the germline V gene. The CDR3, as DNA: TGCGCCAGCAGCCACTCGGACAGGGTAGTTGAGCAGTACTTC. Translating gives CASSHSDRVVEQYF.

The genes are TRBV30 and TRBJ2-5; a possible D gene is TRBD2 (5 bases). CDR3 length: 13 residues. Germline CDR1 and CDR2: GTSNPN and SVGIG (reference sequence). V lost 2 bases, J lost 4 bases, and 11 bases lay in between. The chain's CDR3 is CAWSSEAGETQYF. CDR3 nucleotides: TGTGCCTGGAGTTCGGAGGCCGGAGAGACCCAGTACTTC. Looking up the rest from reference TRBV30 and TRBJ2-5 gives the full variable domain: SQTIHQWPATLVQPVGSPLSLECTVEGTSNPNLYWYRQAAGRGLQLLFYSVGIGQISSEVPQNLSASRPQDRQFILSSKKLLLSDSGFYLCAWSSEAGETQYFGPGTRLLVL.

CDR3 in amino acids: CASSPPQGTSTEAFF. The CDR3 DNA reads as TGTGCCAGCAGCCCTCCACAGGGTACGAGCACTGAAGCTTTCTTT. The J gene is TRBJ1-1, the V gene TRBV7-9; perhaps TRBD1 as D (6 bases). The CDR3 is 15 residues long. Germline assignment: CDR1 SEHNR and CDR2 FQNEAQ (reference sequence). Trimming stripped 5 bases from V and 4 bases from J, with 17 bases between.

V usage is TRBV4-1 and J usage is TRBJ2-2, with TRBD1 matching 10 bases. Germline V gene sequence: CDR1 MGHRA, CDR2 YSYEKL. The CDR3 runs to 17 residues. J lost 4 bases, V lost 1 base, and 6 bases had no gene match. In DNA form, the CDR3 reads TGCGCCAGCAGCCAAGTCTTCCGGGACAGGGGCACCGGGGAGCTGTTTTTT. Translated: CASSQVFRDRGTGELFF.

The chain links TRBV4-2 to TRBJ1-1, with D unclear. Trimming stripped 0 bases from V and 1 base from J, with 9 bases between. The germline V gene has CDR1 LGHNA and CDR2 YNFKEQ. There are 15 residues in the CDR3. This CDR3 is CASSQDVGRNTEAFF. CDR3 DNA: TGTGCCAGCAGCCAAGATGTCGGTCGGAACACTGAAGCTTTCTTT.

This sequence joins TRBV28 and TRBJ1-1; D remains unclear. V was pared by 3 bases and J by 10 bases, with 21 bases between. From germline, CDR1 is MDHEN and CDR2 SYDVKM. The CDR3 is 15 residues long. CDR3 bases: TGTGCCAGCAGTTTCCCCCTATACGGGGTGTATATAGCTTTCTTT. Its translation: CASSFPLYGVYIAFF.

This chain links TRBV4-1 with TRBJ2-1; 8 positions match TRBD2. V trimming: 3 bases; J trimming: 6 bases; junction bases outside the gene matches: 13. The CDR3 contains 17 residues. Germline CDR1 is MGHRA and CDR2 is YSYEKL. DNA for the CDR3: TGCGCCAGCAGCCAGCCGTCGAGGCTAGCGGGTACCAATGAGCAGTTCTTC. As protein: CASSQPSRLAGTNEQFF.

The CDR3 DNA sequence: TGTGCCAGCACCCCCGGCCCGCGACCCTACGAGCAGTACTTC. Amino acid sequence: CASTPGPRPYEQYF. J is TRBJ2-7 and V is TRBV6-5; the D is unclear. The ends were cut back, 7 bases at V and 2 bases at J, with 15 bases in the middle. Germline CDR1 MNHEY, CDR2 SVGAGI. The CDR3 runs 14 residues.

For this clone: This sample also contains other DNA sequences that code for the same CDR3. V is TRBV28 and J is TRBJ1-1; D not resolved. V dropped 6 bases and J dropped 0 bases, with 8 bases sitting between them. This CDR3 comprises 13 residues. CDR1 is MDHEN, CDR2 SYDVKM, per germline. The CDR3 region is CASSPTLNTEAFF. The CDR3, as DNA: TGTGCCAGCAGCCCGACATTGAACACTGAAGCTTTCTTT. The full variable domain, completed using reference TRBV28 and TRBJ1-1, is DVKVTQSSRYLVKRTGEKVFLECVQDMDHENMFWYRQDPGLGLRLIYFSYDVKMKEKGDIPEGYSVSREKKERFSLILESASTNQTSMYLCASSPTLNTEAFFGQGTRLTVV.

The chain couples TRBV9 to TRBJ2-3, with 8 bases aligning to TRBD2. The CDR3 loop spans 16 amino acids. The trim removed 3 bases at V and 2 bases at J, leaving 8 bases unmatched. Germline V gives CDR1 SGDLS, CDR2 YYNGEE. CDR3 sequence (DNA): TGTGCCAGCAGCGGGAGTAGCGGGACACACACAGATACGCAGTATTTT. Protein sequence: CASSGSSGTHTDTQYF. Full variable domain (outside the CDR3, taken from reference TRBV9 and TRBJ2-3): DSGVTQTPKHLITATGQRVTLRCSPRSGDLSVYWYQQSLDQGLQFLIQYYNGEERAKGNILERFSAQQFPDLHSELNLSSLELGDSALYFCASSGSSGTHTDTQYFGPGTRLTVL.

The chain employs TRBV4-1 and TRBJ1-2; maybe TRBD1 (5 bases). Germline V gene data show CDR1 as MGHRA and CDR2 as YSYEKL. V lost 3 bases, J lost 2 bases, and 16 bases lay in between. The CDR3 runs to 16 residues. As DNA, the CDR3 is TGCGCCAGCAGCCAGGATCTGACGGGGGACAACTATGGCTACACCTTC. Residues: CASSQDLTGDNYGYTF.

CDR3 in DNA: TGTGCCAGCAGCCTCCCCGGCGAAGGCTACACCTTC. Residues: CASSLPGEGYTF. The rearrangement joins TRBV27 to TRBJ1-2; D not resolved. Germline V gene lookup returns CDR1 MNHEY and CDR2 SMNVEV (reference sequence). This CDR3 has 12 amino acids. V dropped 6 bases and J dropped 8 bases, with 13 bases sitting between them.

CDR3 bases: TGTGCCACCAGCAGAGTTCCTCTAGCGGGAGGATCAGATACGCAGTATTTT. This sequence encodes CATSRVPLAGGSDTQYF. The chain couples TRBV15 to TRBJ2-3, with 11 bases matching TRBD2. The CDR3 is 17 amino acids. Germline CDR1 reads LNHNV; CDR2 reads YYDKDF (reference sequence). J gave up 4 bases and V 1 base, and 7 bases lay outside the gene matches.